The 29 T cell receptor beta chains reported below all come from one sample, sequenced in a study of T cells in Graves' hyperthyroidism and ophthalmopathy. TCR beta CDR3 regions were amplified from RNA. The HTBI primer set served for first-round RT-PCR of the TCR CDR3. A single record per CDR3 protein comes from TCRdb applying MiXCR to the multiplex PCR reads. The repertoire holds hundreds of thousands of distinct CDR3 sequences, with roughly 40% as singletons. Sequencing was carried out using blood. All receptors derive from a man aged 18 to 30 with Graves' hyperthyroidism.

The gene calls are TRBV2 and TRBJ1-2; a weak D match, TRBD1 (5 bases). This CDR3 spans 13 amino acids. Trimming took 3 bases from V and 4 from J, leaving 9 bases between them. Germline loops: CDR1 SNHLY, CDR2 FYNNEI. This chain's CDR3 is CASSEQGVYGYTF. The CDR3 DNA sequence: TGTGCCAGCAGTGAGCAAGGGGTCTATGGCTACACCTTC.

With respect to this clonotype: Since a much larger clone is just one base distant, this may be a read error. The chain employs TRBV19 and TRBJ1-6; weak D call: TRBD1 (5 bases). Germline CDR1 is LNHDA and CDR2 is SQIVND (reference sequence). This CDR3 comprises 13 residues. The CDR3 loop reads CATRGNGVSHLHF. The CDR3 DNA sequence: TGTGCCACCCGGGGGAACGGTGTTTCACACCTCCACTTT.

This clonotype was found a few times. The chain combines TRBV12-3 or TRBV12-4 with TRBJ2-7; D is uncertain. This CDR3 has 14 residues. The V gene lost 6 bases and the J gene lost 4 bases, with 16 bases spanning the gap. Here the CDR3 reads CASSLDGDGYEQYF. The CDR3, as DNA: TGTGCCAGCAGCCTGGACGGTGATGGGTACGAGCAGTACTTC.

This clonotype was counted many times. The CDR3 loop is CSVADLSGNTIYF. Here the CDR3 DNA reads TGCAGCGTTGCGGACCTCTCTGGAAACACCATATATTTT. The chain has TRBV29-1 and TRBJ1-3; D unresolved. The CDR3 contains 13 residues. Looked up from germline, CDR1 is SQVTM and CDR2 is ANQGSEA. V lost 4 bases to trimming and J lost 0 bases, with 7 bases between them.

This clonotype was counted at least ten times. The V and J genes are TRBV9 and TRBJ2-5, with 8 bases aligning to TRBD1. Germline assignment: CDR1 SGDLS and CDR2 YYNGEE. The CDR3 is 14 residues long. Trimming removed 3 bases from V and 11 bases from J; junction bases left unmatched: 12. The CDR3 nucleotides read TGTGCCAGCAGCGATAGGACAGGGCAAGCATCACAGTACTTC. Protein product: CASSDRTGQASQYF.

Remarks on this clonotype: One end of the junction fails to match germline, which may point to a read error. The chain employs TRBV2 and TRBJ2-7, with 9 bases matching TRBD1. The CDR3 has 15 residues. Germline values: CDR1 SNHLY, CDR2 FYNNEI. The CDR3 spells CANSVLQGALDEQYF. The DNA of the CDR3 is TGTGCCAACAGTGTATTACAGGGGGCACTTGACGAGCAGTACTTC.

This clonotype appeared a single time. One base away lies a much larger clone, so this may be a sequencing read error. The chain employs TRBV5-1 and TRBJ1-3; D gene uncertain. With 0 bases removed from V and 3 bases from J, the gap between germline ends came to 7 bases. The CDR3 totals 14 residues. CDR1 SGHRS and CDR2 YFSETQ come from the germline V gene. CDR3: CASSLGMSGNTIYF. As DNA, the CDR3 is TGCGCCAGCAGCTTGGGCATGAGTGGAAACACCATATATTTT. Combining the CDR3 with reference TRBV5-1 and TRBJ1-3 gives the whole variable domain KAGVTQTPRYLIKTRGQQVTLSCSPISGHRSVSWYQQTPGQGLQFLFEYFSETQRNKGNFPGRFSGRQFSNSRSEMNVSTLELGDSALYLCASSLGMSGNTIYFGEGSWLTVV.

As DNA, the CDR3 is TGTGCCAGCAGCCGCCCACTAGCGGCGGAGACCCAGTACTTC. Its protein product is CASSRPLAAETQYF. The chain has TRBV7-2 and TRBJ2-5, with 8 bases aligning to TRBD2. Germline V gene data show CDR1 as SGHTA and CDR2 as FQGNSA. The CDR3 totals 14 residues. V lost 5 bases to trimming and J lost 5 bases; unmatched junction nucleotides: 7. The complete variable domain, with remaining parts taken from reference TRBV7-2 and TRBJ2-5, reads GAGVSQSPSNKVTEKGKDVELRCDPISGHTALYWYRQSLGQGLEFLIYFQGNSAPDKSGLPSDRFSAERTGGSVSTLTIQRTQQEDSAVYLCASSRPLAAETQYFGPGTRLLVL.

The chain uses TRBV2 and TRBJ2-7, with D possibly TRBD2 on 6 matching bases. V lost 6 bases to trimming and J lost 6 bases, with 15 bases between them. This CDR3 is 13 amino acids long. Germline CDR1 SNHLY, CDR2 FYNNEI. The CDR3 DNA follows: TGTGCCAGCAGCCCTAGGGAAGCGGGCGAGCAGTACTTC. Translation: CASSPREAGEQYF.

This clonotype came up many times. V gene TRBV7-9 combines with J gene TRBJ1-1; D gene ambiguous. The germline V gene encodes CDR1 SEHNR and CDR2 FQNEAQ (reference sequence). Trimming removed 5 bases at V and 4 bases at J, with 14 bases between. The length of the CDR3 is 14 residues. The CDR3 sequence is CASSTVQAATEAFF. The CDR3 DNA reads TGTGCCAGCAGCACCGTCCAGGCGGCCACTGAAGCTTTCTTT.

This clonotype was observed many times. V is TRBV2 and J is TRBJ2-5; 9 bases agree with TRBD1. CDR3 length equals 15 residues. The germline V gene has CDR1 SNHLY and CDR2 FYNNEI. With 3 bases clipped from V and 4 bases from J, the junction kept 6 bases outside the gene matches. The CDR3 loop is CASSEALDRGETQYF. The CDR3 nucleotides are TGTGCCAGCAGTGAGGCTCTGGACAGGGGAGAGACCCAGTACTTC.

The count of this clonotype is one. The CDR3 DNA sequence: TGTGCCAGCAGCGTAGCTCCCCGGGAGGACGACACCGGGGAGCTGTTTTTT. Translation gives CASSVAPREDDTGELFF. The V and J genes are TRBV9 and TRBJ2-2; 7 positions match TRBD2. This CDR3 contains 17 residues. Germline CDR1 reads SGDLS; CDR2 reads YYNGEE. Trimming took 0 bases from V and 3 from J; bases not matched to a gene: 8.

Ten or more counts support this clonotype. The rearrangement links TRBV5-4 to TRBJ2-5; 8 positions agree with TRBD1. CDR3 length: 13 residues. Losses at the gene ends were 7 bases for V and 2 bases for J; bases not matched to a gene: 4. The germline V gene encodes CDR1 SGHNT and CDR2 YYREEE (reference sequence). CDR3 sequence reads: CASLGQGQETQYF. Written as DNA, the CDR3 is TGTGCCAGCCTTGGACAGGGACAAGAGACCCAGTACTTC.

The chain carries TRBV7-9 and TRBJ1-2, with TRBD1 as a possible D gene (6 bases). The CDR3 has 13 amino acids. Trimming took 5 bases from V and 6 from J, leaving 13 bases between them. The germline V gene encodes CDR1 SEHNR and CDR2 FQNEAQ (reference sequence). CDR3 bases: TGTGCCAGCAGCCGAAACAGGGCTGATGGCTACACCTTC. Translating it yields CASSRNRADGYTF.

The J gene is TRBJ1-1, the V gene TRBV19; D remains ambiguous. The V end was cut by 9 bases, the J end by 6 bases, with 20 bases between. CDR1 and CDR2 (germline): LNHDA, SQIVND (reference sequence). CDR3 size: 14 residues. DNA for the CDR3: TGTGCCAGCAGCCAAGATCGGGTGCGCCCTGAAGCTTTCTTT. Translation: CASSQDRVRPEAFF.

This clonotype occurred a few times. The chain links TRBV11-2 to TRBJ1-4; D uncertain. The germline V gene has CDR1 SGHAT and CDR2 FQNNGV. Trimming took off 5 bases at V and 6 bases at J, with 16 bases between the two ends. The CDR3 is 15 amino acids. The CDR3 DNA reads as TGTGCCAGCAGCCCCGGTGGAGGGATTGATGAAAAACTGTTTTTT. As protein: CASSPGGGIDEKLFF.

This clonotype was seen at least ten times. The CDR3 reads CATSRDVGTGNTIYF. The CDR3 DNA is TGTGCCACCAGCAGAGATGTCGGGACTGGAAACACCATATATTTT. The genes are TRBV15 and TRBJ1-3, with unresolved D. The CDR3 extends over 15 amino acids. From germline, CDR1 is LNHNV and CDR2 YYDKDF (reference sequence). The V and J ends lost 0 bases and 2 bases respectively, with 8 bases between them.

The chain joins TRBV12-3 or TRBV12-4 to TRBJ1-5; perhaps TRBD1 as D (5 bases). This CDR3 comprises 12 residues. The germline V and J ends were trimmed by 10 bases and 6 bases, with 13 bases remaining between them. CDR3 nucleotide sequence: TGTGCCATTCAGCGGGGGACTCAGCCCCAGCATTTT. Its protein product is CAIQRGTQPQHF.

This clonotype has ten or more counts. J is TRBJ1-4 and V is TRBV9; D call uncertain. Trimming cost V 0 bases and J 4 bases, with 7 bases left between them. Germline assignment: CDR1 SGDLS and CDR2 YYNGEE. The CDR3 runs to 14 residues. CDR3 DNA sequence: TGTGCCAGCAGCGTAGAAGACGGTAATGAAAAACTGTTTTTT. The encoded protein is CASSVEDGNEKLFF.

The rearrangement links TRBV7-9 to TRBJ1-2; no clear D. This CDR3 has 14 amino acids. V shed 5 bases and J shed 8 bases, with 18 bases lying between them. Germline V gene lookup returns CDR1 SEHNR and CDR2 FQNEAQ (reference sequence). This CDR3 is CASSQAEDLNGYTF. CDR3 nucleotides: TGTGCCAGCAGCCAAGCGGAAGATCTCAACGGCTACACCTTC.

CDR3 sequence reads: CASSANTDLGYGYTF. The CDR3 DNA is TGTGCCAGCAGCGCCAATACCGATTTAGGCTATGGCTACACCTTC. The V and J genes are TRBV9 and TRBJ1-2; D call uncertain. The CDR3 runs 15 residues. V lost 3 bases, J lost 4 bases, and 16 bases lay in between. Germline V gene lookup returns CDR1 SGDLS and CDR2 YYNGEE. The full variable domain, in which reference TRBV9 and TRBJ1-2 provide the parts outside the CDR3, is DSGVTQTPKHLITATGQRVTLRCSPRSGDLSVYWYQQSLDQGLQFLIQYYNGEERAKGNILERFSAQQFPDLHSELNLSSLELGDSALYFCASSANTDLGYGYTFGSGTRLTVV.

The chain has TRBV9 and TRBJ2-2; maybe TRBD1 (6 bases). This CDR3 contains 13 residues. Trimming took off 7 bases at V and 8 bases at J, with 15 bases between the two ends. CDR1 is SGDLS, CDR2 YYNGEE, per germline. CDR3 residues: CASGDKYSGELFF. CDR3 DNA sequence: TGTGCCAGCGGGGACAAGTACTCTGGGGAGCTGTTTTTT. The complete variable domain, with remaining parts taken from reference TRBV9 and TRBJ2-2, reads DSGVTQTPKHLITATGQRVTLRCSPRSGDLSVYWYQQSLDQGLQFLIQYYNGEERAKGNILERFSAQQFPDLHSELNLSSLELGDSALYFCASGDKYSGELFFGEGSRLTVL.

The chain combines TRBV12-3 or TRBV12-4 with TRBJ2-5; no reliable D call. Trimming pared 3 bases from V and 7 bases from J, leaving 12 bases between. The CDR3 spans 13 residues. The CDR3 DNA sequence: TGTGCCAGCAGTTTTCCACCTCCGGGGACCCAGTACTTC. It is translated as CASSFPPPGTQYF.

This sequence joins TRBV15 and TRBJ1-1; a possible D gene is TRBD1 (5 bases). Trimming removed 3 bases at V and 6 bases at J, with 17 bases between. Germline CDR1 reads LNHNV; CDR2 reads YYDKDF (reference sequence). This CDR3 is 15 amino acids long. The DNA for the CDR3 is TGTGCCACCAGCAGCGAAGGGGAAGTTCGGGCTGAAGCTTTCTTT. Protein sequence: CATSSEGEVRAEAFF.

In this sample, this clonotype turned up a few times. The chain uses TRBV4-1 and TRBJ2-5, with TRBD2 matching over 10 bases. This CDR3 spans 15 amino acids. Germline loops: CDR1 MGHRA, CDR2 YSYEKL. V gave up 0 bases and J gave up 9 bases; unmatched junction bases: 7. The DNA of the CDR3 is TGCGCCAGCAGCCAAGATATAAGCGGGAGGGGGGCCCAGTACTTC. Encoded protein: CASSQDISGRGAQYF.

The rearrangement joins TRBV20-1 to TRBJ2-7, with 10 nucleotides matching TRBD1. Germline V gene lookup returns CDR1 DFQATT and CDR2 SNEGSKA (reference sequence). The CDR3 is made up of 15 amino acids. V gave up 6 bases and J gave up 7 bases; unmatched junction bases: 15. CDR3 amino acids: CSAAGTGDTQVEQYF. CDR3 sequence (DNA): TGCAGTGCGGCCGGGACAGGGGACACGCAGGTTGAGCAGTACTTC.

The chain employs TRBV29-1 and TRBJ1-2; 10 nucleotides agree with TRBD1. The CDR3 has 14 amino acids. Trimming cost V 6 bases and J 8 bases; bases outside gene matches: 12. Germline values: CDR1 SQVTM, CDR2 ANQGSEA. The CDR3 DNA sequence: TGCAGCGTGGGACATACCGGGACAGGGGTCGGCTACACCTTC. Protein: CSVGHTGTGVGYTF.

This clonotype occurred a few times. The V gene is TRBV5-1, the J gene TRBJ1-2; TRBD1 is a possible D gene (5 bases). Trimming stripped 4 bases from V and 10 bases from J, with 20 bases between. Per germline, CDR1 SGHRS and CDR2 YFSETQ. The CDR3 has 14 amino acids. The CDR3 sequence is CASSQQSGQGLYTF. The DNA of the CDR3 is TGCGCCAGCAGCCAGCAAAGTGGGCAGGGACTCTACACCTTC.

V is TRBV11-2 and J is TRBJ2-7; 7 nucleotides match TRBD2. The CDR3 has 14 residues. CDR1 is SGHAT and CDR2 is FQNNGV in the germline V gene. V dropped 3 bases and J dropped 7; count of bases not matched to a gene: 9. The chain's CDR3 is CASSFGTTLDEQYF. The CDR3 region has the DNA TGTGCCAGCAGCTTTGGGACTACCTTAGATGAGCAGTACTTC. The whole variable domain, remainder taken from reference TRBV11-2 and TRBJ2-7, is EAGVAQSPRYKIIEKRQSVAFWCNPISGHATLYWYQQILGQGPKLLIQFQNNGVVDDSQLPKDRFSAERLKGVDSTLKIQPAKLEDSAVYLCASSFGTTLDEQYFGPGTRLTVT.